This T cell receptor (beta chain) derives from a study of blood T cell repertoires in COVID-19. As for the study in general: Sites in the United States, Italy and Spain provided acute and convalescent COVID-19 samples. The cDNA or gDNA used as material had been derived from T cells, B-cell-depleted T cells, or PBMCs.

In the study's own analysis: Researchers report that nucleated cell counts were estimated from reference gene primer amplification. Data came from immunoSEQ multiplex PCR; TCRdb stores just in-frame clones and leaves some out. V and J calls and clone size come straight from that table; D and trimming were deduced from the DNA. This sample has about 43,000 clones, with about 90% found just once. The CDR3 is made up of 14 amino acids. Germline assignment: CDR1 KGHSH and CDR2 LQKENI. The V and J ends lost 0 bases and 4 bases, in that order; junction bases with no gene match: 2. The J gene is TRBJ1-1, the V gene TRBV18; TRBD1 matches 7 bases. The source of this sequence is a human donor in a cohort sampled during active COVID-19. Sequencing was done on a sample of peripheral blood. In DNA, the CDR3 is TGTGCCAGCTCACCACCAGCAGGGGGCACTGAAGCTTTCTTT. Translation gives CASSPPAGGTEAFF.